The 14 T cell receptor beta chains listed next were all sequenced from one sample in a study of STAT5B mutations in CD4+ large granular lymphocyte leukemia. Profiling relied on immunoSEQ multiplex PCR, and the TCRdb table lists in-frame clones only, not all of them. The repertoire holds about 21,000 clones, with roughly 76% as singletons. Material for sequencing was CD4+ T cells from blood buffy coats. The receptors were gathered from a human donor in good health.

The CDR3 nucleotides are TGCGCCAGCCGGGTCGGAAGGACCTCAGGGGAGACCCAGTACTTC. It codes for CASRVGRTSGETQYF. This chain uses TRBV5-1 with TRBJ2-5, with a tentative D call TRBD1 (5 bases). CDR3 length equals 15 residues. V lost 7 bases to trimming and J lost 5 bases, with 21 bases between them. Germline V gene data show CDR1 as SGHRS and CDR2 as YFSETQ.

This clone was recorded once. CDR3 DNA: TGTGCCAGCAGCGCCAGGGGGGAGCAGTACTTC. It is translated as CASSARGEQYF. The chain employs TRBV9 and TRBJ2-7, with 7 bases fitting TRBD1. The CDR3 consists of 11 residues. Trimming took 3 bases from V and 7 from J; bases not matched to a gene: 1. In germline, CDR1 is SGDLS, CDR2 YYNGEE. Filled out from reference TRBV9 and TRBJ2-7, the complete variable domain reads DSGVTQTPKHLITATGQRVTLRCSPRSGDLSVYWYQQSLDQGLQFLIQYYNGEERAKGNILERFSAQQFPDLHSELNLSSLELGDSALYFCASSARGEQYFGPGTRLTVT.

This clone was seen a few times. CDR3 amino acids: CAWTGTGNTIYF. The CDR3 bases are TGTGCCTGGACCGGGACTGGAAACACCATATATTTT. This chain uses TRBV30 with TRBJ1-3; D remains unclear. Trimming removed 4 bases from V and 2 bases from J, with 6 bases in between. Germline V gene lookup returns CDR1 GTSNPN and CDR2 SVGIG (reference sequence). The length of the CDR3 is 12 residues.

The gene calls are TRBV5-1 and TRBJ2-2; 8 nucleotides match TRBD2. Germline V lookup: CDR1 SGHRS, CDR2 YFSETQ. This CDR3 contains 15 residues. Unmatched junction bases numbered 6, after V lost 3 bases and J lost 5 bases. The CDR3 reads CASSSGGPGTGELFF. Written as DNA, the CDR3 is TGCGCCAGCAGCTCGGGAGGGCCGGGGACCGGGGAGCTGTTTTTT.

This clone appeared a few times. The chain has TRBV7-9 and TRBJ1-1; no clear D gene. CDR1 and CDR2 (germline): SEHNR, FQNEAQ (reference sequence). V dropped 5 bases and J dropped 6 bases, with 16 bases sitting between them. CDR3 size: 14 residues. CDR3 sequence: CASSHQTRLSEAFF. CDR3 sequence (DNA): TGTGCCAGCAGCCACCAAACACGGTTATCTGAAGCTTTCTTT.

This clone was detected only once. J is TRBJ1-2 and V is TRBV5-1; D call uncertain. Trimming cost V 0 bases and J 4 bases, with 7 bases left between them. Germline assignment: CDR1 SGHRS and CDR2 YFSETQ. The CDR3 consists of 13 residues. The CDR3 region has the DNA TGCGCCAGCAGCTTGGTCTCGAGCTATGGCTACACCTTC. Protein sequence: CASSLVSSYGYTF.

The gene calls are TRBV6-5 and TRBJ1-1, with 7 bases aligning to TRBD1. The CDR3 is 13 residues long. V lost 6 bases, J lost 8 bases, and 9 bases stayed unmatched. Germline V gene data show CDR1 as MNHEY and CDR2 as SVGAGI. The CDR3 loop is CASSLDRVGEAFF. The CDR3 DNA reads TGTGCCAGCAGCCTAGACAGGGTCGGGGAAGCTTTCTTT.

This chain joins TRBV6-5 and TRBJ2-1, with 9 nucleotides matching TRBD2. The J segment lost 2 bases and the V segment lost 4 bases, leaving 3 bases of the junction unmatched. The CDR3 spans 15 residues. Germline assignment: CDR1 MNHEY and CDR2 SVGAGI. The CDR3 protein is CASSFIAGAYNEQFF. CDR3 DNA sequence: TGTGCCAGCAGTTTCATAGCGGGGGCCTACAATGAGCAGTTCTTC.

V and J are TRBV5-1 and TRBJ2-7; the match to TRBD1 covers 7 bases. Trimming cost V 4 bases and J 5 bases; bases outside gene matches: 9. The CDR3 has 14 amino acids. Germline-derived CDR1 and CDR2 are SGHRS and YFSETQ. CDR3 sequence: CASSQGGRKHEQYF. CDR3 sequence (DNA): TGCGCCAGCAGCCAAGGGGGCCGAAAGCACGAGCAGTACTTC.

The V and J genes are TRBV27 and TRBJ2-1; 11 bases fit TRBD2. V dropped 6 bases and J dropped 7; count of bases not matched to a gene: 8. Germline V gene sequence: CDR1 MNHEY, CDR2 SMNVEV (reference sequence). The CDR3 runs to 15 residues. The CDR3 region is CASSQLAGAKNEQFF. DNA for the CDR3: TGTGCCAGCAGCCAACTAGCGGGAGCGAAAAATGAGCAGTTCTTC.

V gene TRBV27 combines with J gene TRBJ1-1, with 7 bases identical to TRBD1. Trimming cost V 3 bases and J 6 bases; bases outside gene matches: 7. The CDR3 length is 14 residues. Per the germline V gene, CDR1 is MNHEY and CDR2 is SMNVEV (reference sequence). The CDR3 here is CASSFASTGSEAFF. In nucleotides, the CDR3 is TGTGCCAGCAGTTTCGCCTCGACAGGGTCTGAAGCTTTCTTT.

This clone was counted a single time. The genes are TRBV6-5 and TRBJ1-3, with a possible D match to TRBD1 (5 bases). This CDR3 has 14 amino acids. Germline V gene data show CDR1 as MNHEY and CDR2 as SVGAGI. V shed 7 bases and J shed 6 bases, with 16 bases lying between them. Written as DNA, the CDR3 is TGTGCCAGCACCCCTGGGACGTCTTTAAACACCATATATTTT. It yields the protein CASTPGTSLNTIYF.

The chain has TRBV28 and TRBJ1-1; D gene uncertain. The CDR3 consists of 8 residues. The germline CDR1 and CDR2 sequences are MDHEN and SYDVKM. The CDR3 here is CGVQEAFF. The CDR3 DNA reads TGTGGGGTTCAGGAAGCTTTCTTT.

This chain links TRBV7-9 with TRBJ1-2, with TRBD1 as a possible D gene (6 bases). The CDR3 has 12 amino acids. The germline V gene has CDR1 SEHNR and CDR2 FQNEAQ (reference sequence). V was pared by 5 bases and J by 5 bases, with 9 bases between. The CDR3 sequence: CASSATGYGYTF. The CDR3 coding sequence is TGTGCCAGCAGCGCTACAGGGTATGGCTACACCTTC.